This T cell receptor beta chain is drawn from a study of vaccination and CD4 T cells after COVID-19. This CDR3 is 14 amino acids long. Per germline, CDR1 DFQATT and CDR2 SNEGSKA (reference sequence). Trimming left V 1 base short and J 3 bases short, with 11 bases between. This sample's time point: late sampling 161 to 241 days after vaccination in three convalescent patients. Treatment meaning: approximately 10-day PBMC culture with coronavirus spike peptide pools or control peptides (ViraFEST assay). This clonotype was picked up a small number of times. What it binds is not known. An Oncomine TCR Beta short-read assay was used to sequence the DNA from cultured CD4+ T cells. TCRdb analysed the PCR reads with MiXCR anew, one entry per CDR3 protein. The profile shows around 20,000 distinct CDR3 sequences, 35% to 40% of them singletons.

This TCR was sampled from a human donor who had recovered from COVID-19. The chain combines TRBV20-1 with TRBJ2-3; weak D call: TRBD1 (7 bases). The input for sequencing was CD4+ T cells from blood, cultured in vitro, taken about 7 months after SARS-CoV-2 vaccination. CDR3 amino acids: CSARGQGGTDTQYF. CDR3 in DNA: TGCAGTGCTAGAGGACAGGGAGGAACAGATACGCAGTATTTT.